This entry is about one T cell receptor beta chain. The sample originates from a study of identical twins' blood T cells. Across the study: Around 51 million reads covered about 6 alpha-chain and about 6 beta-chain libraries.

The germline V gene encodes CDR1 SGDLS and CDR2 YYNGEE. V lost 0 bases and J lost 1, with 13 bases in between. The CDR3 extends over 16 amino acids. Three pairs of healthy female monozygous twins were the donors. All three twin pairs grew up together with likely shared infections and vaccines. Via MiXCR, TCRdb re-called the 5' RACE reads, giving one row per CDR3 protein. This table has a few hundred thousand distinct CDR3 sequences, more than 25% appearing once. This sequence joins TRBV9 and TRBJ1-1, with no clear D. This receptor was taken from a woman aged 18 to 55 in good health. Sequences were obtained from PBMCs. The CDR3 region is CASSVAPVGANTEAFF. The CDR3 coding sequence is TGTGCCAGCAGCGTAGCACCGGTCGGAGCGAACACTGAAGCTTTCTTT.